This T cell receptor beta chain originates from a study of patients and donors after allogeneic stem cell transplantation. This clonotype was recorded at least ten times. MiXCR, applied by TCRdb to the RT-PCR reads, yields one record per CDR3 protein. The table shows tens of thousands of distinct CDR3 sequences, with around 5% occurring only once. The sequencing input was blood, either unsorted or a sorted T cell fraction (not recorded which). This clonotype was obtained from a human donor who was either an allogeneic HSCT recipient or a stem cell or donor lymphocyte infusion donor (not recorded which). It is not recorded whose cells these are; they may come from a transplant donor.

CDR3: CASSYRGSANTEAFF. The DNA for the CDR3 is TGTGCCAGCAGTTACAGGGGAAGTGCGAACACTGAAGCTTTCTTT. The chain carries TRBV12-3 or TRBV12-4 and TRBJ1-1, with 7 bases that match TRBD1. The CDR3 totals 15 residues. The V and J ends lost 4 bases and 1 base, in that order; junction bases with no gene match: 6.